This is a list of T cell receptor beta chains from one sample in a study of T cells in Graves' hyperthyroidism and ophthalmopathy. TCRdb called the multiplex PCR reads again in MiXCR, with one record for every CDR3 protein. Here the sample spans roughly 660,000 distinct CDR3 sequences, around a sixth being singletons. Source material: blood. The origin of the receptors is a man aged 50-59 years with Graves' hyperthyroidism. Both conserved end residues are trimmed from each CDR3.

CDR3 length,V gene,J gene,CDR3 protein
12,TRBV6-2/TRBV6-3,TRBJ2-3,ASSNGGGTDTQY
12,TRBV7-8,TRBJ2-7,ASSSSPGSYEQY
12,TRBV7-2,TRBJ1-2,ASSLFTRNYGYT
12,TRBV20-1,TRBJ2-3,SARGGVRTDTQY
13,TRBV6-2/TRBV6-3,TRBJ2-7,ASSYSIYGVYEQY
13,TRBV18,TRBJ2-5,ASSPASGIGETQY
14,TRBV28,TRBJ2-3,ASAGDNRGSTDTQY
8,TRBV27,TRBJ2-1,ASSRTSPF
14,TRBV9,TRBJ1-2,ASSPPPGWGPYGYT
13,TRBV5-1,TRBJ2-7,ASSLAPSVSYEQY
14,TRBV28,TRBJ1-3,ASSFVSARPGNTIY
11,TRBV11-1,TRBJ1-1,ASSRRGYTEAF
12,TRBV5-8,TRBJ2-5,ASSPGTDQETQY
13,TRBV6-8,TRBJ1-5,ASSYSVRGPQPQH
11,TRBV30,TRBJ2-1,AWTLSSYNEQF
13,TRBV11-2,TRBJ2-1,ASSLTGFPYSEQF
12,TRBV20-1,TRBJ2-7,SASRDFSSSEQY
15,TRBV24-1,TRBJ2-3,ATSDPTGGGDTDTQY
12,TRBV18,TRBJ2-7,ASSPQDRAYEQY
14,TRBV27,TRBJ2-2,ASSTGGGWGTGELF
13,TRBV28,TRBJ1-6,ASSLSPTYNSPLH
11,TRBV7-6,TRBJ2-1,ASSLATPTGQF
12,TRBV7-9,TRBJ2-5,ASRPPGLAETQY
12,TRBV19,TRBJ1-1,ASSPYSTNTEAF
13,TRBV12-3/TRBV12-4,TRBJ2-1,ASSYFPSGSNEQF
12,TRBV7-9,TRBJ2-1,ASSSSSGYNEQF
14,TRBV29-1,TRBJ2-1,SVYDLAGDTYNEQF
13,TRBV7-2,TRBJ2-7,ASSASSGRSYEQY
14,TRBV28,TRBJ1-5,ASSLYAGRSNQPQH
14,TRBV10-3,TRBJ2-2,AISVWRTENTGELF
10,TRBV15,TRBJ2-1,ATSREVGEQF
16,TRBV5-5,TRBJ2-5,ASSPFWDMGSPKETQY
14,TRBV20-1,TRBJ1-1,SARDPKGAMNTEAF
14,TRBV19,TRBJ2-7,ASRPALAGGAYEQY
11,TRBV5-1,TRBJ1-1,ASSLAARAEAF
11,TRBV28,TRBJ2-5,ASSFRGLETQY
16,TRBV7-3,TRBJ2-1,ASSFRGSGGPTYNEQF
12,TRBV18,TRBJ2-5,ASSPSNRDETQY
14,TRBV3-1,TRBJ2-6,ASSQVGVSGANVLT
15,TRBV2,TRBJ2-6,ASSSTGGGAGANVLT
10,TRBV27,TRBJ1-1,ASKDPNTEAF
12,TRBV29-1,TRBJ2-1,SAAGTSGNDEQF
13,TRBV2,TRBJ2-5,ASSERLAGGETQY
16,TRBV6-6,TRBJ2-7,ASSYQWPGLSTSYEQY
11,TRBV7-9,TRBJ1-2,ASSLAVLDGYT
11,TRBV27,TRBJ1-4,ASSSDVWGKLF
14,TRBV7-8,TRBJ2-5,ASSLGGLAGSETQY
14,TRBV4-1,TRBJ2-5,ASSQDPGARAETQY
13,TRBV27,TRBJ2-7,ASSLLLSFPYEQY
12,TRBV30,TRBJ1-1,AWSPGGWNTEAF
11,TRBV6-5,TRBJ2-7,ASSYKDSREQY
11,TRBV30,TRBJ1-5,AWRGTLNQPQH
10,TRBV29-1,TRBJ1-1,SVSEAGAEAF